The 6 T cell receptor beta chains given below trace back to one sample, sequenced in a study of vaccination effects on CD4 cells after COVID-19. The antigens of these receptors remain unknown. Here immunoSEQ multiplex PCR was the method, and the copy in TCRdb shows in-frame clones only, minus some. The data hold about 33,000 clones, with 82% observed a single time. Before sequencing, viral peptide pools were used by the ViraFEST assay to expand antigen-specific CD4+ T cells. Investigators separated out CD4+ T cells once approximately 9 days of culture had passed. Every participant took two doses of the BNT162b2 or mRNA-1273 vaccine. The source material was CD4+ T cells from PBMCs cultured with HCoV-NL63 spike peptides, sampled after COVID-19 vaccination. The receptors derive from a human donor who received a COVID-19 vaccine. Some clones in this sample may be carry-over from other donors' samples.

This clone was picked up a small number of times. This rearrangement joins TRBV24-1 to TRBJ1-5, with D unclear. The CDR3 consists of 14 residues. V shed 4 bases and J shed 0 bases, with 6 bases lying between them. In germline, CDR1 is KGHDR, CDR2 SFDVKD. The CDR3 nucleotides are TGTGCCACCAGTGACCCGTATAGCAATCAGCCCCAGCATTTT. Amino acid sequence: CATSDPYSNQPQHF.

The rearrangement joins TRBV5-4 to TRBJ2-5; the D gene could be TRBD1 or TRBD2 (5 bases each). Trimming took off 0 bases at V and 3 bases at J, with 6 bases between the two ends. Germline V gene sequence: CDR1 SGHNT, CDR2 YYREEE (reference sequence). This CDR3 has 13 residues. Written as DNA, the CDR3 is TGTGCCAGCAGCTTGGGGGGGAAAGAGACCCAGTACTTC. Protein: CASSLGGKETQYF. The full variable domain, with the rest looked up from reference TRBV5-4 and TRBJ2-5, is ETGVTQSPTHLIKTRGQQVTLRCSSQSGHNTVSWYQQALGQGPQFIFQYYREEENGRGNFPPRFSGLQFPNYSSELNVNALELDDSALYLCASSLGGKETQYFGPGTRLLVL.

The chain uses TRBV19 and TRBJ2-2; the D is unclear. The CDR3 runs 15 residues. CDR1 is LNHDA, CDR2 SQIVND, per germline (reference sequence). The ends were cut back, 5 bases at V and 2 bases at J, with 12 bases in the middle. The CDR3 DNA follows: TGTGCCAGTAGTTTACATCCCCTTAACACCGGGGAGCTGTTTTTT. It encodes CASSLHPLNTGELFF.

The V and J genes are TRBV14 and TRBJ1-6; D is unclear. There are 18 residues in the CDR3. V lost 0 bases to trimming and J lost 0 bases, with 12 bases between them. CDR1 SGHDN and CDR2 FVKESK come from the germline V gene. The CDR3 nucleotides are TGTGCCAGCAGCCAAGATAAAGGAGGCTTCTCCTATAATTCACCCCTCCACTTT. This gives the protein CASSQDKGGFSYNSPLHF. Drawing the rest from reference TRBV14 and TRBJ1-6, the complete variable domain is EAGVTQFPSHSVIEKGQTVTLRCDPISGHDNLYWYRRVMGKEIKFLLHFVKESKQDESGMPNNRFLAERTGGTYSTLKVQPAELEDSGVYFCASSQDKGGFSYNSPLHFGNGTRLTVT.

The chain joins TRBV5-1 to TRBJ2-1, with a tentative D call TRBD2 (7 bases). The CDR3 runs 14 residues. V was trimmed by 2 bases and J by 7 bases, leaving 13 bases between them. Germline lookup yields CDR1 SGHRS and CDR2 YFSETQ. CDR3 in amino acids: CASSFAGAPNEQFF. CDR3 bases: TGCGCCAGCAGCTTTGCGGGGGCCCCGAATGAGCAGTTCTTC.

This chain links TRBV5-1 with TRBJ1-2; no firm D call. Per the germline V gene, CDR1 is SGHRS and CDR2 is YFSETQ. Trimming removed 3 bases at V and 2 bases at J, with 14 bases between. CDR3 length: 15 residues. DNA of the CDR3: TGCGCCAGCAGCTCCCTCCCACGCGAAAACTATGGCTACACCTTC. Its protein is CASSSLPRENYGYTF.